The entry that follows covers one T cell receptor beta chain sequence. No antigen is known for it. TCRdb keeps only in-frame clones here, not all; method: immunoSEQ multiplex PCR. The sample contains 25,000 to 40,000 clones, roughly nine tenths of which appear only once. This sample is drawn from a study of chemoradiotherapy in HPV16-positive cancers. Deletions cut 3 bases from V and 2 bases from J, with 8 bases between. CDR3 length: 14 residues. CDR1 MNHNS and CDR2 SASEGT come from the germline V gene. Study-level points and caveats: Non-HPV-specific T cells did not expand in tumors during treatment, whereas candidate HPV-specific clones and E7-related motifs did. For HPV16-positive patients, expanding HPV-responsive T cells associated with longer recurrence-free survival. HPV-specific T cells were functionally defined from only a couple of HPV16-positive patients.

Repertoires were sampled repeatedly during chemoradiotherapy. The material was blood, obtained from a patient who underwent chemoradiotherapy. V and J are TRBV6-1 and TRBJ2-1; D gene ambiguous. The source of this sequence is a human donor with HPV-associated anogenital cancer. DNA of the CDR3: TGTGCCAGCAGTGATGGAATCCCCTACAATGAGCAGTTCTTC. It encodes CASSDGIPYNEQFF.